A selection of T cell receptor beta chains follows, all from one sample in a study of blood T cell repertoires in COVID-19. Produced via immunoSEQ multiplex PCR; TCRdb's table is partial and in-frame only. The sample has 280,000 or so clones, over 75% seen once; the top ten hold over 8%. Sequenced input: peripheral blood. These receptors came from a man aged 18 to 29 with active or convalescent COVID-19. CDR3s include the opening cysteine and the closing phenylalanine or tryptophan. D genes are given only for firm matches. Expanded clones get a size class; other rows say once, few or many, or leave the size out.

TRBV18	TRBD1	NA	TRBJ1-6	TGTGCCAGCTCATCCGACAGGGGGTATAATTCACCCCTCCACTTT	CASSSDRGYNSPLHF
TRBV5-4	NA	NA	TRBJ1-2	TGTGCCAGCAGCTTGGTTCAGGGTGTGTTCTACACCTTC	CASSLVQGVFYTF
TRBV10-3	NA	NA	TRBJ1-6	TGTGCCATCAGTGAGTCGAGGACAACCGGGGGTTCACCCCTCCACTTT	CAISESRTTGGSPLHF
TRBV6-9	NA	NA	TRBJ1-5	TGTGCCAGCAGCTCCCAGGGCGGCCAGCCCCAGCATTTT	CASSSQGGQPQHF
TRBV6-4	NA	NA	TRBJ2-1	TGTGCCAGCAGTGTACTCGATGAGCAGTTCTTC	CASSVLDEQFF
TRBV9	TRBD2	NA	TRBJ2-3	TGTGCCAGCAGCGACAAAGGAGGGACTAGCGGGGGACCCACAGATACGCAGTATTTT	CASSDKGGTSGGPTDTQYF
TRBV3-1/TRBV3-2	TRBD1	NA	TRBJ2-7	TGTGCCAGCAGCCTCGGGACAGGGGGTCTATACGAGCAGTACTTC	CASSLGTGGLYEQYF
TRBV2	NA	NA	TRBJ1-1	TGTGCCAGACTACGAGGAGGTTTGACTGAAGCTTTCTTT	CARLRGGLTEAFF
TRBV6-2/TRBV6-3	NA	NA	TRBJ1-1	TGTGCCAGCAGTACAAAAGGCCAGGGGTATTCGGGAACTGAAGCTTTCTTT	CASSTKGQGYSGTEAFF
TRBV19	NA	once	TRBJ2-2	TGTGCCAGTAGTATGGGCCAGATGAACACCGGGGAGCTGTTTTTT	CASSMGQMNTGELFF
TRBV5-1	TRBD1	NA	TRBJ2-7	TGCGCCAGCAGCTTGAGGACAGGGGACGAGCAGTACTTC	CASSLRTGDEQYF
TRBV27	NA	NA	TRBJ2-1	TGTGCCAGCGGAAAGGCCGGACAGTCAGCCTACAATGAGCAGTTCTTC	CASGKAGQSAYNEQFF
TRBV27	NA	NA	TRBJ1-2	TGTGCCAGCTCACTCACGGTGGACTATGGCTACACCTTC	CASSLTVDYGYTF
TRBV6-7	TRBD2	NA	TRBJ2-1	TGTGCCAGCAGTTACGCGGGGGTCAATGAGCAGTTCTTC	CASSYAGVNEQFF
TRBV5-1	NA	NA	TRBJ1-1	TGCGCCAGCAGCTTGACTACAGGGTTGAACACTGAAGCTTTCTTT	CASSLTTGLNTEAFF
TRBV10-3	NA	NA	TRBJ2-5	TGTGCCATCAGCGTTACGGGGGGCGGGGAAGAGACCCAGTACTTC	CAISVTGGGEETQYF
TRBV7-2	NA	NA	TRBJ1-2	TGTGCCAGCAGAATGGGCTATGACTATGGCTACACCTTC	CASRMGYDYGYTF
TRBV19	TRBD1	NA	TRBJ1-2	TGTGCCAGTAGTCCGACAGGGAACTATGGCTACACCTTC	CASSPTGNYGYTF
TRBV7-3	TRBD2	NA	TRBJ2-1	TGTGCCAGCAGCTTACCGGCTCGGGGGGACCACAATGAGCAGTTCTTC	CASSLPARGDHNEQFF
TRBV6-4	TRBD2	NA	TRBJ2-3	TGTGCCAGCAGCCTTAGGGCGGGGGATGCAGATACGCAGTATTTT	CASSLRAGDADTQYF
TRBV7-2	TRBD1	NA	TRBJ1-2	TGTGCCAGCAGCTCCCGCGAAACGACAGGGTGGGGCTACACCTTC	CASSSRETTGWGYTF
TRBV3-1/TRBV3-2	NA	NA	TRBJ2-7	TGTGCCAGCAGTCCCGACAGCAGCTCCTACGAGCAGTACTTC	CASSPDSSSYEQYF
TRBV18	NA	NA	TRBJ2-3	TGTGCCAGCCGAACCGCCCTCACTAGCACAGATACGCAGTATTTT	CASRTALTSTDTQYF
TRBV6-5	NA	NA	TRBJ1-1	TGTGCCAGCAGTTACTCTAGGGGAAGTAACACTGAAGCTTTCTTT	CASSYSRGSNTEAFF
TRBV27	NA	once	TRBJ1-4	TGTGCCAGCAGTTTATCAGGGCAGGGGAAGGGGGAAAAACTGTTTTTT	CASSLSGQGKGEKLFF
TRBV6-1	NA	NA	TRBJ2-3	TGTGCCAGCAGTGAACCCCCCAAAGGGGTAGCAGGGAGCACAGATACGCAGTATTTT	CASSEPPKGVAGSTDTQYF
TRBV6-6	NA	NA	TRBJ1-1	TGTGCCAGCAGTTACCATCCGGGATACACTGAAGCTTTCTTT	CASSYHPGYTEAFF
TRBV24-1	TRBD1	NA	TRBJ1-4	TGTGCCCCCGGGACAGGGGAGGAAAAACTGTTTTTT	CAPGTGEEKLFF
TRBV18	NA	NA	TRBJ1-5	TGTGCCAGCTCACCACCTGACAGGTTAGATCATCAGCCCCAGCATTTT	CASSPPDRLDHQPQHF
TRBV6-2/TRBV6-3	NA	few	TRBJ2-2	TGTGCCAGCAGTAACCCGGGCACCGGGGAGCTGTTTTTT	CASSNPGTGELFF
TRBV7-2	NA	NA	TRBJ2-2	TGTGCCAGCAGCACCCGGACCGGGGCGAACACCGGGGAGCTGTTTTTT	CASSTRTGANTGELFF
TRBV5-6	TRBD1	NA	TRBJ1-5	TGTGCCAGCAGCTTGGTAGGGGGGACAGACAATCAGCCCCAGCATTTT	CASSLVGGTDNQPQHF
TRBV27	TRBD1	NA	TRBJ1-6	TGTGCCAGCGGGACAGCCAATTCACCCCTCCACTTT	CASGTANSPLHF
TRBV21-1	NA	NA	TRBJ2-7	TGTGCCAGCAGCAAACGTGGGACAGGGTCCCAATACGAGCAGTACTTC	CASSKRGTGSQYEQYF
TRBV7-9	TRBD2	NA	TRBJ2-7	TGTGCCAGCAACCGGGGGGGCGAGCAGTACTTC	CASNRGGEQYF
TRBV11-2	TRBD2	NA	TRBJ2-1	TGTGCCAGCAGCTTAGTGCAGCGGGGCCATTACAATGAGCAGTTCTTC	CASSLVQRGHYNEQFF
TRBV5-1	NA	once	TRBJ1-1	TGCGCCAGCAGCTTCGGTAGTTTTGAAGCTTTCTTT	CASSFGSFEAFF
TRBV18	TRBD2	once	TRBJ2-1	TGTGCCAGCTCCGGGACTAGCGGGGACTACAATGAGCAGTTCTTC	CASSGTSGDYNEQFF
TRBV7-9	NA	NA	TRBJ2-7	TGTGCCAGCGAACCCTGGACACAGGGCGAGCAGTACTTC	CASEPWTQGEQYF
TRBV13	TRBD2	NA	TRBJ2-3	TGTGCCAGCAGCCCAAACCCGGGGGGGCCAGGGGATACGCAGTATTTT	CASSPNPGGPGDTQYF
TRBV4-2	NA	NA	TRBJ1-2	TGTGCCAGCAGCCAAGAAAGAAGGGAAAGGGGTGACGGCTACACCTTC	CASSQERRERGDGYTF
TRBV6-5	TRBD1	few	TRBJ1-2	TGTGCCAGCAGGGGGACAGCTAACTATGGCTACACCTTC	CASRGTANYGYTF
TRBV7-9	TRBD1	few	TRBJ2-1	TGTGCCAGCAGCCTCCTCGGACAGGGCGACTACAATGAGCAGTTCTTC	CASSLLGQGDYNEQFF
TRBV7-9	TRBD1	NA	TRBJ1-2	TGTGCCAGCAGCTCTCCGACAGGGACCTATGGCTACACCTTC	CASSSPTGTYGYTF
TRBV10-2	TRBD1	once	TRBJ1-2	TGCGCCAGCAGGACAGGGTTTGGCTACACCTTC	CASRTGFGYTF
TRBV29-1	NA	NA	TRBJ1-2	TGCAGCGTTGAAGCCCCCTATTGGGGCTACACCTTC	CSVEAPYWGYTF
TRBV7-2	TRBD2	NA	TRBJ2-2	TGTGCCAGCAGCTCCGGGACTAGCGGCCACAAAACCGGGGAGCTGTTTTTT	CASSSGTSGHKTGELFF
TRBV7-2	TRBD1	NA	TRBJ2-7	TGTGCCAGCAGCAGGGACAGGGAAAACGAGCAGTACTTC	CASSRDRENEQYF
TRBV19	TRBD1	NA	TRBJ1-4	TGTGCCAGTAGTATTTCCTCTACAGGGGGTCTCCGGGCTAATGAAAAACTGTTTTTT	CASSISSTGGLRANEKLFF
TRBV13	TRBD2	NA	TRBJ2-3	TGTGCCAGCAGCTCTGCCGGGACTAGCGGGGGAGATACGCAGTATTTT	CASSSAGTSGGDTQYF
TRBV4-3	TRBD1	NA	TRBJ2-1	TGCGCCAGCAGCCAAGATGGGACAGGGTTGTACAATGAGCAGTTCTTC	CASSQDGTGLYNEQFF
TRBV5-1	NA	NA	TRBJ1-1	TGCGCCAGCAGCTTCGGACAGCAGAACACTGAAGCTTTCTTT	CASSFGQQNTEAFF
TRBV5-3	NA	NA	TRBJ2-7	TGTGCCAGAAGCTTTGGACACGACGAGCAGTACTTC	CARSFGHDEQYF
TRBV9	TRBD2	NA	TRBJ2-2	TGTGCCAGCAGCGTAGACCGAGGGGAGGGGCTGTTTTTT	CASSVDRGEGLFF
TRBV11-2	NA	NA	TRBJ2-2	TGTGCCAGCAGCTTAGTAGGAGGGATCGGGGGTAGAGTTCCCGGGGAGCTGTTTTTT	CASSLVGGIGGRVPGELFF